The 32 T cell receptor beta chains listed next were all sequenced from one sample in a study of T cells after yellow fever vaccination. TCRdb independently ran MiXCR on the 5' RACE reads; one entry per CDR3 protein. This sample has hundreds of thousands of distinct CDR3 sequences, with roughly a sixth found just once. Here the sequenced sample was PBMCs, taken before the yellow fever booster vaccination. Every receptor here comes from a man between 18 and 29 years old who received the YFV17D yellow fever vaccine.

The table lists this clonotype with a few counts. The chain is built from TRBV15 and TRBJ1-1; 9 bases are shared with TRBD1. Germline CDR1 is LNHNV and CDR2 is YYDKDF (reference sequence). V dropped 0 bases and J dropped 1; count of bases not matched to a gene: 3. This CDR3 is 16 amino acids long. The CDR3 DNA is TGTGCCACCAGCAGAGAGGAGGGACAGGGGAACACTGAAGCTTTCTTT. Encoded protein: CATSREEGQGNTEAFF. The variable domain in full, completed from reference TRBV15 and TRBJ1-1, reads DAMVIQNPRYQVTQFGKPVTLSCSQTLNHNVMYWYQQKSSQAPKLLFHYYDKDFNNEADTPDNFQSRRPNTSFCFLDIRSPGLGDTAMYLCATSREEGQGNTEAFFGQGTRLTVV.

The chain uses TRBV4-2 and TRBJ1-6; D gene uncertain. The CDR3 totals 17 residues. Trimming took 0 bases from V and 1 from J, leaving 10 bases between them. Germline CDR1 and CDR2: LGHNA and YNFKEQ. The CDR3 sequence is CASSQELSNSYNSPLHF. Written as DNA, the CDR3 is TGTGCCAGCAGCCAAGAGTTATCGAATTCCTATAATTCACCCCTCCACTTT.

This sequence joins TRBV10-3 and TRBJ2-3, with D maybe TRBD1 (6 bases). Germline V lookup: CDR1 ENHRY, CDR2 SYGVKD. The length of the CDR3 is 14 residues. V lost 6 bases and J 0 bases, leaving 10 bases between the germline ends. The chain's CDR3 is CAISPRGSTDTQYF. As DNA, the CDR3 is TGTGCCATCAGCCCCAGGGGTAGCACAGATACGCAGTATTTT.

This clonotype appeared a few times. The rearrangement uses TRBV7-8 and TRBJ2-2, with 10 nucleotides matching TRBD1. V dropped 5 bases and J dropped 5; count of bases not matched to a gene: 14. The germline V gene has CDR1 SGHVS and CDR2 FQNEAQ. This CDR3 has 18 residues. The CDR3 DNA is TGTGCCAGCAGCAGAGACGACAGGGGGCTAAGACGGACCGGGGAGCTGTTTTTT. Amino acids: CASSRDDRGLRRTGELFF.

The chain is built from TRBV6-1 and TRBJ1-6; D is uncertain. Germline V lookup: CDR1 MNHNS, CDR2 SASEGT. V was pared by 1 base and J by 8 bases, with 9 bases between. The CDR3 runs 14 residues. Here the CDR3 DNA reads TGTGCCAGCAGTGAAGGCGGCAGCTATTCACCCCTCCACTTT. Protein product: CASSEGGSYSPLHF.

The sample holds a few counts of this clonotype. The gene calls are TRBV4-3 and TRBJ1-6; TRBD1 is a possible D gene (5 bases). This CDR3 comprises 16 residues. From germline, CDR1 is LGHNA and CDR2 YSLEER. The V and J ends lost 0 bases and 7 bases respectively, with 13 bases between them. The CDR3 DNA sequence: TGCGCCAGCAGCCAAGACCGGGCAGGGAGGAATTCACCCCTCCACTTT. Amino acid sequence: CASSQDRAGRNSPLHF.

The chain joins TRBV5-1 to TRBJ2-2; 9 nucleotides match TRBD1. J gave up 3 bases and V 6 bases, and 3 bases lay outside the gene matches. The CDR3 consists of 14 residues. Germline V gene sequence: CDR1 SGHRS, CDR2 YFSETQ. CDR3 loop: CASTRDRDTGELFF. CDR3 DNA: TGCGCCAGCACCCGGGACAGGGACACCGGGGAGCTGTTTTTT.

The CDR3 is CASSTSQVNTEAFF. The CDR3 DNA reads TGTGCCAGCAGCACGAGCCAAGTGAACACTGAAGCTTTCTTT. The genes are TRBV11-2 and TRBJ1-1; no reliable D call. The CDR3 covers 14 residues. Germline V gives CDR1 SGHAT, CDR2 FQNNGV. Deletions cut 5 bases from V and 0 bases from J, with 10 bases between.

This clonotype came up many times. The V gene is TRBV5-1, the J gene TRBJ2-2; tentatively, D is TRBD1 (6 bases). V was pared by 0 bases and J by 2 bases, with 8 bases between. The CDR3 loop spans 15 amino acids. CDR1 is SGHRS and CDR2 is YFSETQ in the germline V gene. The CDR3 region has the DNA TGCGCCAGCAGCTTGGCAGGGGCAAACACCGGGGAGCTGTTTTTT. This sequence encodes CASSLAGANTGELFF.

This chain joins TRBV18 and TRBJ1-2; no definite D call. Germline V gives CDR1 KGHSH, CDR2 LQKENI. Trimming shortened V by 3 bases and J by 5 bases, and 16 bases separated the two germline ends. This CDR3 contains 15 residues. The CDR3 DNA sequence: TGTGCCAGCTCACCGAACACCCCGGGAGGGTATGGCTACACCTTC. Protein product: CASSPNTPGGYGYTF.

This clonotype was found many times. The rearrangement joins TRBV5-1 to TRBJ1-6, with a weak D call TRBD1 (5 bases). The CDR3 is made up of 15 amino acids. V shed 4 bases and J shed 8 bases, with 16 bases lying between them. Germline CDR1 and CDR2: SGHRS and YFSETQ. The CDR3 spells CASSPDAGRYSPLHF. CDR3 in DNA: TGCGCCAGCAGCCCGGACGCAGGGAGGTATTCACCCCTCCACTTT.

The gene calls are TRBV11-3 and TRBJ2-2, with D tentatively TRBD2 (5 bases). Trimming took off 5 bases at V and 0 bases at J, with 10 bases between the two ends. This CDR3 region has 15 residues. Per the germline V gene, CDR1 is SGHNT and CDR2 is YENEEA. CDR3 nucleotides: TGTGCCAGCAGCCTGAGCGGAACGAACACCGGGGAGCTGTTTTTT. Translating gives CASSLSGTNTGELFF.

This clonotype was counted only a few times. The chain is built from TRBV3-1 and TRBJ2-5, with 12 bases lining up with TRBD2. The germline V gene has CDR1 LGHDT and CDR2 YNNKEL (reference sequence). CDR3 length: 16 residues. Losses at the gene ends were 1 base for V and 7 bases for J; bases not matched to a gene: 7. CDR3 residues: CASSQAASGGAWTQYF. In DNA form, the CDR3 reads TGTGCCAGCAGCCAAGCAGCTAGCGGGGGGGCGTGGACCCAGTACTTC.

Only a few counts were recorded for this clonotype. The chain has TRBV20-1 and TRBJ2-5; D is perhaps TRBD1 (6 bases). Trimming cost V 2 bases and J 5 bases, with 18 bases left between them. CDR3 length: 15 residues. Germline assignment: CDR1 DFQATT and CDR2 SNEGSKA (reference sequence). DNA of the CDR3: TGCAGTGCTAGACCAATTAACAGGGTTCGGGAGACCCAGTACTTC. Amino acid sequence: CSARPINRVRETQYF.

CDR3 DNA: TGTGCCAGCACCCTTTGGGGGGGGGCGGGAGGCTACACCTTC. Its translation: CASTLWGGAGGYTF. The chain links TRBV12-3 or TRBV12-4 to TRBJ1-2, with D maybe TRBD1 (6 bases). Trimming left V 7 bases short and J 8 bases short, with 20 bases between. The CDR3 contains 14 residues.

This clonotype has a count of ten or more. V is TRBV7-2 and J is TRBJ2-3; 9 bases agree with TRBD2. The CDR3 contains 16 residues. The germline V gene has CDR1 SGHTA and CDR2 FQGNSA. Unmatched junction bases numbered 4, after V lost 1 base and J lost 2 bases. As DNA, the CDR3 is TGTGCCAGCAGCTTAGTAGGCGGGGGGGACACAGATACGCAGTATTTT. It codes for CASSLVGGGDTDTQYF.

The chain joins TRBV19 to TRBJ2-3; TRBD1 matches 7 bases. The V gene's germline CDR1 is LNHDA and CDR2 SQIVND (reference sequence). V lost 3 bases, J lost 5 bases, and 5 bases stayed unmatched. The CDR3 sequence is 14 residues long. For the CDR3, the DNA is TGTGCCAGTAGTATCGTCCAGGGGGTAGATACGCAGTATTTT. It translates to CASSIVQGVDTQYF. Drawing the rest from reference TRBV19 and TRBJ2-3, the complete variable domain is DGGITQSPKYLFRKEGQNVTLSCEQNLNHDAMYWYRQDPGQGLRLIYYSQIVNDFQKGDIAEGYSVSREKKESFPLTVTSAQKNPTAFYLCASSIVQGVDTQYFGPGTRLTVL.

The chain recombines TRBV10-1 with TRBJ2-1, with 7 bases fitting TRBD2. V was pared by 2 bases and J by 6 bases, with 4 bases of the junction left unmatched. The CDR3 length is 14 residues. Germline CDR1 is WNHNN and CDR2 is SYGVQD (reference sequence). Here the CDR3 DNA reads TGCGCCAGCAGTGAGGCCGCGGGGGTCAATGAGCAGTTCTTC. Translating gives CASSEAAGVNEQFF.

The table lists this clonotype with a few counts. V gene TRBV29-1 combines with J gene TRBJ1-1; perhaps TRBD1 as D (6 bases). The V end lost 7 bases, the J end lost 0 bases, and 18 bases lay between the germline ends. Germline V gives CDR1 SQVTM, CDR2 ANQGSEA. This CDR3 spans 15 amino acids. The DNA of the CDR3 is TGCAGCGCCGCTCAGGGGTGGGGAATGAACACTGAAGCTTTCTTT. The encoded protein is CSAAQGWGMNTEAFF. Full variable domain (rest looked up from reference TRBV29-1 and TRBJ1-1): SAVISQKPSRDICQRGTSLTIQCQVDSQVTMMFWYRQQPGQSLTLIATANQGSEATYESGFVIDKFPISRPNLTFSTLTVSNMSPEDSSIYLCSAAQGWGMNTEAFFGQGTRLTVV.

The chain combines TRBV6-1 with TRBJ2-3, with TRBD2 as a possible D gene (6 bases). CDR3 length: 14 residues. Trimming stripped 8 bases from V and 7 bases from J, with 19 bases between. Germline CDR1 and CDR2: MNHNS and SASEGT. CDR3 bases: TGTGCCAGCGATCGCGGGAAAGGAGGAAATACGCAGTATTTT. Encoded protein: CASDRGKGGNTQYF.

In this sample, this clonotype turned up a few times. The chain joins TRBV20-1 to TRBJ2-7; no clear D gene. Germline values: CDR1 DFQATT, CDR2 SNEGSKA (reference sequence). CDR3 length equals 12 residues. V was clipped by 5 bases and J by 8 bases, with 16 bases between them. CDR3 in DNA: TGCAGTGCTCTAACGCAGGTTCCGAAGCAGTACTTC. Its protein is CSALTQVPKQYF.

The chain links TRBV9 to TRBJ1-1; the D gene is possibly TRBD1 (5 bases). Germline values: CDR1 SGDLS, CDR2 YYNGEE. CDR3 length equals 15 residues. The V and J ends lost 0 bases and 5 bases respectively, with 14 bases between them. The CDR3: CASSVGGGPWTEAFF. The CDR3 DNA follows: TGTGCCAGCAGCGTAGGGGGCGGTCCTTGGACTGAAGCTTTCTTT.

This clonotype has a single count. The chain recombines TRBV29-1 with TRBJ2-1; a possible D gene is TRBD2 (5 bases). Trimming took off 7 bases at V and 5 bases at J, with 18 bases between the two ends. Looked up from germline, CDR1 is SQVTM and CDR2 is ANQGSEA. This CDR3 is 14 amino acids long. The CDR3 region is CSADTEAEDNEQFF. Written as DNA, the CDR3 is TGCAGCGCTGACACAGAAGCGGAAGACAATGAGCAGTTCTTC.

The sample holds many counts of this clonotype. J is TRBJ2-2 and V is TRBV20-1; D remains unclear. The CDR3 has 12 amino acids. Germline V gene lookup returns CDR1 DFQATT and CDR2 SNEGSKA (reference sequence). V shed 4 bases and J shed 0 bases, with 3 bases lying between them. As DNA, the CDR3 is TGCAGTGCTACCGCGAACACCGGGGAGCTGTTTTTT. This translates into CSATANTGELFF.

This chain uses TRBV5-1 with TRBJ1-1; 7 positions agree with TRBD1. The CDR3 has 15 amino acids. With V trimmed by 0 bases and J by 5 bases, 7 bases remained unmatched. Germline CDR1 reads SGHRS; CDR2 reads YFSETQ. DNA of the CDR3: TGCGCCAGCAGCTTGGAGGGCAGGGGGACAACTGAAGCTTTCTTT. Translation: CASSLEGRGTTEAFF.

This clonotype came up a few times. This chain connects TRBV9 to TRBJ2-4, with D possibly TRBD2 on 5 matching bases. CDR3 length equals 14 residues. Trimming stripped 0 bases from V and 9 bases from J, with 13 bases between. CDR1 and CDR2 (germline): SGDLS, YYNGEE. The CDR3 spells CASSVGGSGIIQYF. The CDR3 DNA reads as TGTGCCAGCAGCGTAGGCGGGTCCGGGATCATTCAGTACTTC.

The CDR3 DNA sequence: TGTGCCAGCATTGGCTCTGGGGCCAACGTCCTGACTTTC. Encoded protein: CASIGSGANVLTF. This rearrangement joins TRBV6-5 to TRBJ2-6, with D hard to call. The CDR3 sequence is 13 residues long. Germline lookup yields CDR1 MNHEY and CDR2 SVGAGI. The germline V and J ends were trimmed by 7 bases and 0 bases, with 4 bases remaining between them.

The gene calls are TRBV7-2 and TRBJ1-2; D call uncertain. The CDR3 contains 14 residues. V lost 2 bases and J 2 bases, leaving 9 bases between the germline ends. Germline CDR1 is SGHTA and CDR2 is FQGNSA. The CDR3 sequence is CASSLYSPNYGYTF. CDR3 sequence (DNA): TGTGCCAGCAGCTTATATTCCCCCAACTATGGCTACACCTTC.

This clonotype occurred a few times. The chain couples TRBV6-6 to TRBJ1-6, with a weak D call TRBD1 (6 bases). Germline CDR1 reads MNHNY; CDR2 reads SVGAGI (reference sequence). The CDR3 has 15 residues. V was pared by 7 bases and J by 5 bases, with 15 bases between. As DNA, the CDR3 is TGTGCCAGCAAAACGACGGACAGCCATAATTCACCCCTCCACTTT. This codes for CASKTTDSHNSPLHF.

The chain carries TRBV5-1 and TRBJ2-7; possibly TRBD2 for D (5 bases). The V gene lost 4 bases and the J gene lost 3 bases, with 14 bases spanning the gap. CDR3 length equals 14 residues. CDR1 is SGHRS and CDR2 is YFSETQ in the germline V gene. The CDR3 region is CASSANGGFYEQYV. The CDR3 DNA reads TGCGCCAGCAGCGCCAATGGAGGTTTCTACGAGCAGTACGTC.

The sample holds a few counts of this clonotype. This chain links TRBV28 with TRBJ2-1; D is ambiguous. Deletions cut 3 bases from V and 10 bases from J, with 4 bases between. The CDR3 consists of 10 residues. Germline CDR1 reads MDHEN; CDR2 reads SYDVKM. Here the CDR3 reads CASSFGEQFF. DNA for the CDR3: TGTGCCAGCAGTTTCGGGGAGCAGTTCTTC.

This clonotype was seen a few times. This chain joins TRBV4-3 and TRBJ2-5, with 10 positions matching TRBD2. Germline CDR1 is LGHNA and CDR2 is YSLEER. The CDR3 loop spans 17 amino acids. Trimming cost V 0 bases and J 5 bases; bases outside gene matches: 9. The CDR3 DNA follows: TGCGCCAGCAGCCAAGAAGCTAGCGGGGGTCCCGGGGAGACCCAGTACTTC. Translated, it gives CASSQEASGGPGETQYF.